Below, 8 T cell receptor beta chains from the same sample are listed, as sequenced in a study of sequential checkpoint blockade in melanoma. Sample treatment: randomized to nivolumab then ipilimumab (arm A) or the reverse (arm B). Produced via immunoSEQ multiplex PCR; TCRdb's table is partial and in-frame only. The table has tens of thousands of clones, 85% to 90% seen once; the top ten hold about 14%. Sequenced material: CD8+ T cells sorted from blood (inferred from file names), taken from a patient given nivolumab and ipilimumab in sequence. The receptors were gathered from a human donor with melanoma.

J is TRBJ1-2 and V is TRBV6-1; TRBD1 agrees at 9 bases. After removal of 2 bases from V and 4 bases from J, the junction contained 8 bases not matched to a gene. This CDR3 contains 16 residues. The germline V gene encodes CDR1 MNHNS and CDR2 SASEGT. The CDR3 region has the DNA TGTGCCAGCAGTGAACAAACCGGGACAGGGACCTATGGCTACACCTTC. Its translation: CASSEQTGTGTYGYTF.

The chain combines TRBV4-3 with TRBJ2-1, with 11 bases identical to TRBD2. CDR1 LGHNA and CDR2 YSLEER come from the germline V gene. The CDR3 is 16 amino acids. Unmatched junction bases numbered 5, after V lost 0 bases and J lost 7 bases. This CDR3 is CASSQDEGLAENEQFF. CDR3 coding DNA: TGCGCCAGCAGCCAAGATGAGGGACTAGCGGAAAATGAGCAGTTCTTC.

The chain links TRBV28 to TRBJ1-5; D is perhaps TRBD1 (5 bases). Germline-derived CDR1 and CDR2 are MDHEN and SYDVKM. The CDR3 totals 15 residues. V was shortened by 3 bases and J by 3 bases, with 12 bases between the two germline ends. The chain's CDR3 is CASSFPSGYNQPQHF. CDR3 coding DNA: TGTGCCAGCAGTTTCCCATCAGGGTACAATCAGCCCCAGCATTTT.

CDR3 sequence (DNA): TGTGCCACCGGAGACGGGGGTATAACAGGCTACACCTTC. Its protein is CATGDGGITGYTF. The rearrangement uses TRBV19 and TRBJ1-2; D might be TRBD1 (5 bases). CDR1 and CDR2 (germline): LNHDA, SQIVND (reference sequence). V shed 10 bases and J shed 8 bases, with 20 bases lying between them. The CDR3 runs 13 residues.

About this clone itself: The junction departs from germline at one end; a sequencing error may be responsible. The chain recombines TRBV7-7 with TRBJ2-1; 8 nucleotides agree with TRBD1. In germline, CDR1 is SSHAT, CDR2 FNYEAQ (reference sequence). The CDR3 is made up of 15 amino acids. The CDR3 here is CASSSGQGTYNEQFF. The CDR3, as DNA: TGTGCTAGCAGCTCCGGACAGGGAACATACAATGAGCAGTTCTTC.

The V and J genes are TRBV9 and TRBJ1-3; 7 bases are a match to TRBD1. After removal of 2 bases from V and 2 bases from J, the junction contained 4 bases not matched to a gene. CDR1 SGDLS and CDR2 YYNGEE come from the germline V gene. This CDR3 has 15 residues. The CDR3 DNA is TGTGCCAGCAGCGTGCAGGGGGAAACTGGAAACACCATATATTTT. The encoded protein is CASSVQGETGNTIYF. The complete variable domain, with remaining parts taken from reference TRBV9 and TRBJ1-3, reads DSGVTQTPKHLITATGQRVTLRCSPRSGDLSVYWYQQSLDQGLQFLIQYYNGEERAKGNILERFSAQQFPDLHSELNLSSLELGDSALYFCASSVQGETGNTIYFGEGSWLTVV.

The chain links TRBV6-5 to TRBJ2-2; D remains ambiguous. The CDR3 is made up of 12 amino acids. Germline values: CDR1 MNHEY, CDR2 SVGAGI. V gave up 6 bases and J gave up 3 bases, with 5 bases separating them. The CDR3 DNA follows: TGTGCCAGCAGGCGCTACACCGGGGAGCTGTTTTTT. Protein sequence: CASRRYTGELFF.

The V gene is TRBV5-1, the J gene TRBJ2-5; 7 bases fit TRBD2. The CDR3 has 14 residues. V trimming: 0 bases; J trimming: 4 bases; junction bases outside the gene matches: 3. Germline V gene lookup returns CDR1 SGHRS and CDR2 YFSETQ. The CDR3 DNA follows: TGCGCCAGCAGCTTGGCCGGGGGGAGAGAGACCCAGTACTTC. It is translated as CASSLAGGRETQYF.